This passage covers 5 T cell receptor beta chains from one sample sequenced in a study of somatic mutations in cytotoxic T cells in rheumatoid arthritis (dated by TCRdb to about 2017). The method behind the library was the immunoSEQ multiplex PCR assay. As stored in TCRdb, this immuneACCESS dataset retains in-frame rearrangements with V and J assigned. A fraction of the clones does not appear; measured against another copy, unresolved V genes explain less than half of the discrepancy, and the remainder lacks a known reason. The sample data list approximately 15,000 clones, and under 80% of these were observed just once. The ten largest make up roughly 13% of the sample. Sequenced sample: CD8+ T cells sorted from blood. These receptors originate from an adult with rheumatoid arthritis.

This clone has just a few counts. The CDR3 region is CASSYSRGNQPQHF. In DNA form, the CDR3 reads TGTGCCAGCAGTTACTCGAGGGGAAATCAGCCCCAGCATTTT. The chain joins TRBV6-6 to TRBJ1-5; maybe TRBD1 (5 bases). Trimming cost V 0 bases and J 4 bases, with 7 bases left between them. Germline V gene data show CDR1 as MNHNY and CDR2 as SVGAGI (reference sequence). The CDR3 covers 14 residues.

This clone was recorded a few times. The CDR3 sequence: CASSDSGKNSYNEQFF. The CDR3 DNA reads as TGTGCCAGCAGTGACTCGGGAAAAAACTCCTACAATGAGCAGTTCTTC. The genes are TRBV6-4 and TRBJ2-1; D call uncertain. The CDR3 runs to 16 residues. The germline CDR1 and CDR2 sequences are MRHNA and SNTAGT. V was pared by 0 bases and J by 0 bases, with 9 bases between.

The rearrangement joins TRBV4-2 to TRBJ2-7, with D uncertain. Germline CDR1 and CDR2: LGHNA and YNFKEQ. The V end lost 0 bases, the J end lost 0 bases, and 9 bases lay between the germline ends. The CDR3 totals 15 residues. The CDR3 loop reads CASSQEGPSSYEQYF. For the CDR3, the DNA is TGTGCCAGCAGCCAAGAAGGTCCTAGCTCCTACGAGCAGTACTTC.

For the CDR3, the DNA is TGTGCCAGCAGCGTAGCAGGGGAGGGCACTGAAGCTTTCTTT. Protein product: CASSVAGEGTEAFF. V is TRBV9 and J is TRBJ1-1; D is possibly TRBD1 (6 bases). The germline V and J ends were trimmed by 0 bases and 4 bases, with 10 bases remaining between them. The germline gives CDR1 SGDLS, CDR2 YYNGEE. The CDR3 has 14 residues.

This clone was seen only once. The chain couples TRBV7-9 to TRBJ2-2; no firm D call. V lost 2 bases and J 4 bases, leaving 11 bases between the germline ends. Looked up from germline, CDR1 is SEHNR and CDR2 is FQNEAQ (reference sequence). There are 15 residues in the CDR3. As DNA, the CDR3 is TGTGCCAGCAGCTTACCCTGGGGTGCCACCGGGGAGCTGTTTTTT. It is translated as CASSLPWGATGELFF.